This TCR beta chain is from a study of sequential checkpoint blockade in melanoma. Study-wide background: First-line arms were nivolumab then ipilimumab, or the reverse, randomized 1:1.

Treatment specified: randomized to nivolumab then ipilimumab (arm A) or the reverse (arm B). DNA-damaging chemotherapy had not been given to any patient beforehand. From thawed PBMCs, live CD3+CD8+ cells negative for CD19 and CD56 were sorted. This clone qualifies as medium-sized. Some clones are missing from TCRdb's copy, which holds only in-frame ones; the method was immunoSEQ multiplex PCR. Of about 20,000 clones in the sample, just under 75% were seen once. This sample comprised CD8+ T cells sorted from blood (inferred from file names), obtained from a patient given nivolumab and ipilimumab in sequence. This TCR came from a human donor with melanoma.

CDR3 in DNA: TGTGCCAGCAGCTTCAGGGATGAGCAGTTCTTC. Translated, it gives CASSFRDEQFF. The chain combines TRBV7-9 with TRBJ2-1, with D tentatively TRBD1 (5 bases). Per the germline V gene, CDR1 is SEHNR and CDR2 is FQNEAQ (reference sequence). Trimming left V 3 bases short and J 8 bases short, with 5 bases between. CDR3 length: 11 residues.